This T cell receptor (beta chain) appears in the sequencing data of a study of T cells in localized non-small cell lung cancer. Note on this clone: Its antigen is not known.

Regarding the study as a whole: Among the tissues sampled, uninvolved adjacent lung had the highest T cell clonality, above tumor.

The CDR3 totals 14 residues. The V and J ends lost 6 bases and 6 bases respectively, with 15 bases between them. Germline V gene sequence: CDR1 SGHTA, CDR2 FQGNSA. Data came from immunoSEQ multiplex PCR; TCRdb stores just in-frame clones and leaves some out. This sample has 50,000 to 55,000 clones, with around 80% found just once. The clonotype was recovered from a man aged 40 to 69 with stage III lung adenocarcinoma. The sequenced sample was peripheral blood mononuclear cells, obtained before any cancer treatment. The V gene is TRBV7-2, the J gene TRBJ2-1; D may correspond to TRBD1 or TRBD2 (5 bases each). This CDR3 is CASSSGAAPNEQFF. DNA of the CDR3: TGTGCCAGCAGTTCCGGGGCCGCCCCCAATGAGCAGTTCTTC. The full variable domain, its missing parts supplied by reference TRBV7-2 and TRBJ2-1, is GAGVSQSPSNKVTEKGKDVELRCDPISGHTALYWYRQSLGQGLEFLIYFQGNSAPDKSGLPSDRFSAERTGGSVSTLTIQRTQQEDSAVYLCASSSGAAPNEQFFGPGTRLTVL.